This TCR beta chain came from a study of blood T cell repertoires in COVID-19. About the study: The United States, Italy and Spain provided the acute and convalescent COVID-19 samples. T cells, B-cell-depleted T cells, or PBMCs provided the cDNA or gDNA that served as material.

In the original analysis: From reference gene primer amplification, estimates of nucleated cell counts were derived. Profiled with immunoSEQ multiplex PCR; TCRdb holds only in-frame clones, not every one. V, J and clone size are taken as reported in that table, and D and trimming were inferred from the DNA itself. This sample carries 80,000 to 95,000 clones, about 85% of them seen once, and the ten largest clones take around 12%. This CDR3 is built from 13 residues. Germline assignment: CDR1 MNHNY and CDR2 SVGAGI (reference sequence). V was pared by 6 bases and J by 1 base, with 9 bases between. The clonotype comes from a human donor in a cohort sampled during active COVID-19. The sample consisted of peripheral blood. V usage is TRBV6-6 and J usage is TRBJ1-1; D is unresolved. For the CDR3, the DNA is TGTGCCAGCAGCATAGTAGAGAACACTGAAGCTTTCTTT. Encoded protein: CASSIVENTEAFF.